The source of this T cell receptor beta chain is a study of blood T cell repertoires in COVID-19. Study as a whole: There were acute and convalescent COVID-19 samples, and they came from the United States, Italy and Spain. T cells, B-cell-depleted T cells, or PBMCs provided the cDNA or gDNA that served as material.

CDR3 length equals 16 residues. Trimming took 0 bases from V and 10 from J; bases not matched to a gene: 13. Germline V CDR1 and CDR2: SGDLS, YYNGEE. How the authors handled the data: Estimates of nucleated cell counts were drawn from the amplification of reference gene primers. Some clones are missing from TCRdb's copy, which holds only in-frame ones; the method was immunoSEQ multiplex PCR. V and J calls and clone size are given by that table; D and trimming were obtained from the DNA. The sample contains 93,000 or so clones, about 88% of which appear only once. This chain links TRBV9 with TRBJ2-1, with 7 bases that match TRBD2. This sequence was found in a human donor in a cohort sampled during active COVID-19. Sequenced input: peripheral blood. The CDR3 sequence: CASSVAGTTLPGEQFF. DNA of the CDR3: TGTGCCAGCAGCGTAGCCGGGACTACCTTGCCGGGGGAGCAGTTCTTC.